This TCR beta chain emerged from a study of immune heterogeneity within non-small cell lung tumors. As to this clonotype: What it binds is unknown. This clone may be a read error of a much larger clone one base away.

Multiplex PCR employing 32 V and 13 J primers generated amplicons of the TCR beta CDR3. TCRdb re-analysed the multiplex PCR reads in MiXCR, keeping a single row per CDR3 protein. The repertoire holds about 15,000 distinct CDR3 sequences, with about 30% as singletons. Genomic DNA from bulk tumor acted as the template, and about 600 ng was loaded per sample. Surgery yielded several widely spaced biopsies per primary tumor. Enrolled individuals presented with untreated, newly diagnosed non-small cell lung cancer and received curative surgery. Findings and limits, study-wide: Recurrence of identical dominant CDR3 beta clonotypes was observed across tumor sites within a patient, alongside site-unique high-frequency clones. Comparison across individual patients showed largely distinct high-frequency T-cell receptor beta clonotypes. Locally, T-cell clonality showed a moderate but significant correlation with tumor mutational burden measured at the same site (R approximately 0.36).

Germline V gives CDR1 SGHTA, CDR2 FQGNSA. The CDR3 is made up of 14 amino acids. Sequencing used lung tumor tissue. The receptor was isolated from a man aged 40-49 years with non-small cell lung cancer. The chain combines TRBV7-2 with TRBJ2-7, with 11 nucleotides matching TRBD1. CDR3 sequence reads: CSSSPGTGGYEQYF. CDR3 DNA sequence: TGTTCCAGCAGCCCCGGGACAGGGGGCTACGAGCAGTACTTC.